Given below is one T cell receptor beta chain in context. Its target is unknown. This sample was taken from a study of PD-1 blockade in mismatch repair-deficient tumors. The overall study: Patients had about eleven mismatch repair-deficient cancer types and were previously treated and progressing.

The protocol was immunoSEQ multiplex PCR, while the TCRdb copy is restricted to in-frame clones and leaves out a portion. Counted here are around 120,000 clones, about 88% occurring once; the ten biggest clones make up around 11%. Study findings and constraints: Tumor-resident clones, often undetectable pretreatment in blood, expanded then contracted after pembrolizumab.

PCR or immunohistochemistry showed mismatch repair deficiency in every enrolled patient. Trimming removed 0 bases at V and 6 bases at J, with 14 bases between. The germline CDR1 and CDR2 sequences are MNHEY and SMNVEV (reference sequence). The CDR3 extends over 15 amino acids. The starting material was peripheral blood, obtained approximately 72 weeks after starting pembrolizumab. The chain has TRBV27 and TRBJ1-2; D is uncertain. This receptor was taken from an adult with mismatch repair-deficient cancer. The CDR3 protein is CASSLSRTGVDGYTF. In DNA, the CDR3 is TGTGCCAGCAGTTTATCCCGGACCGGAGTGGATGGCTACACCTTC.